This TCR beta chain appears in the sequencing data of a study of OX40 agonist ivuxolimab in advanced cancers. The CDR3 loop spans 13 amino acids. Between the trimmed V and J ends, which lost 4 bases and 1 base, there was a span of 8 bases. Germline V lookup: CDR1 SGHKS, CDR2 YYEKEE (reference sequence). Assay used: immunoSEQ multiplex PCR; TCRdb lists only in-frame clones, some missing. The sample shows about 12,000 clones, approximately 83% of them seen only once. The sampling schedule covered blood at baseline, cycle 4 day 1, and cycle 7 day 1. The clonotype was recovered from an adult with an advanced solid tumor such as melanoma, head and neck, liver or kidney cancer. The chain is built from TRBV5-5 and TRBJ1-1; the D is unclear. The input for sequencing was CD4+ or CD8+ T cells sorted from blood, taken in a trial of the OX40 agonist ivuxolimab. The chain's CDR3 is CASSLWGNTEAFF. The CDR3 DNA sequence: TGTGCCAGCAGCCTATGGGGGAACACTGAAGCTTTCTTT.